This T cell receptor beta chain was sequenced in a study of early T cells in non-severe SARS-CoV-2 infection. TCRdb ran MiXCR on the 5' RACE reads and lists one entry per CDR3 protein. Of some 30,000 distinct CDR3 sequences listed, more than 3.5% are singletons. There are 15 residues in the CDR3. The J segment lost 2 bases and the V segment lost 5 bases, leaving 4 bases of the junction unmatched. This clonotype was counted ten times or more. The chain couples TRBV12-3 or TRBV12-4 to TRBJ1-5; TRBD1 matches at 9 bases. The clonotype comes from an adult who was a healthcare worker with PCR-confirmed SARS-CoV-2 infection or an uninfected control (not recorded which). Sequenced input: whole blood. The CDR3 loop is CASSPGTGRNQPQHF. CDR3 sequence (DNA): TGTGCCAGCAGTCCCGGGACAGGGCGCAATCAGCCCCAGCATTTT.